This T cell receptor (beta chain) comes out of a study of Graves' ophthalmopathy and Graves' hyperthyroidism. Study-wide results and limits: The study's model predicted ophthalmopathy progression at 65% to 71% sensitivity and about 72% specificity.

This clonotype was detected a few times. Antigen specificity is unknown. The hyperthyroidism patients, aged 18 to 65, had been newly diagnosed, with under 2 months' duration. From fresh peripheral blood, 8 to 10 ml in volume, the PBMCs were obtained. This CDR3 is built from 15 residues. Trimming took 5 bases from V and 4 from J; bases not matched to a gene: 10. CDR1 is LNHNV, CDR2 YYDKDF, per germline (reference sequence). The TCR beta CDR3 regions underwent amplification from RNA transcripts. Following a first-round RT-PCR that used HTBI primers, a second-round multiplex PCR was carried out. TCRdb re-derived calls from the multiplex PCR reads in MiXCR, one entry per CDR3 protein. The sample has some 39,000 distinct CDR3 sequences; approximately 53% are singletons.

Sequencing was done on a sample of peripheral blood. This clonotype was sampled from an adult woman with stable Graves' hyperthyroidism. The chain uses TRBV15 and TRBJ2-7, with 8 bases lining up with TRBD1. The CDR3 region is CATSQTATGVYEQYF. As DNA, the CDR3 is TGTGCCACCAGCCAAACTGCGACAGGGGTGTACGAGCAGTACTTC.